One T cell receptor beta chain is described in this entry. Its antigen is undetermined. Isolated RNA was reverse transcribed into cDNA used as the sequencing template. TCRdb's copy holds only in-frame clones and misses some; the assay was immunoSEQ multiplex PCR. Of around 200,000 clones listed, roughly three fifths are singletons. Germline V gene data show CDR1 as GTSNPN and CDR2 as SVGIG (reference sequence). V was trimmed by 2 bases and J by 2 bases, leaving 4 bases between them. There are 12 residues in the CDR3. Treatment given: oral pan-JAK inhibitor, 5-10 mg twice daily. Samples from alopecia areata patients were lesional scalp punch biopsies and peripheral blood. These data belong to a study of CD8+ T cells in alopecia areata. Study-wide background: Each of the treated patients was given oral tofacitinib, 5 to 10 mg twice daily, for moderate-to-severe alopecia areata.

Study-level findings and limits: Scalp clonality and expanded CD8+ clones among the top 100 showed significant decreases with tofacitinib.

The rearrangement links TRBV30 to TRBJ2-1; no clear D. Specimen: CD4+ T cells sorted from blood, collected at week 4, from a patient treated with tofacitinib. This receptor was obtained from a human donor with alopecia areata. Here the CDR3 DNA reads TGTGCCTGGAGTAGGACCTACAATGAGCAGTTCTTC. It codes for CAWSRTYNEQFF.